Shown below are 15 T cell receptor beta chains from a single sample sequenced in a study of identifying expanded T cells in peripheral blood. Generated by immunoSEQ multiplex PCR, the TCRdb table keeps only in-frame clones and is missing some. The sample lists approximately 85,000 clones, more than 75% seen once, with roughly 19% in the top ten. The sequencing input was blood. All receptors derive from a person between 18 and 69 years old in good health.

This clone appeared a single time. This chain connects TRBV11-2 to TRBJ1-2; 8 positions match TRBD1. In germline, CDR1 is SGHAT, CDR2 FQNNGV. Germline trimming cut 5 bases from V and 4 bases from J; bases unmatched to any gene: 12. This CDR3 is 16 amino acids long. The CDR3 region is CASSPATGQDGYGYTF. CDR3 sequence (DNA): TGTGCCAGCAGCCCCGCGACGGGACAGGATGGCTATGGCTACACCTTC.

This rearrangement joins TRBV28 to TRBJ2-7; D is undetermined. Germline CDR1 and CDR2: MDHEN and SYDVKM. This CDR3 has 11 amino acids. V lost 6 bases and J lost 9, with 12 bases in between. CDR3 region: CASSPSLGQYF. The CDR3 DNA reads TGTGCCAGCAGCCCTTCACTGGGGCAGTACTTC.

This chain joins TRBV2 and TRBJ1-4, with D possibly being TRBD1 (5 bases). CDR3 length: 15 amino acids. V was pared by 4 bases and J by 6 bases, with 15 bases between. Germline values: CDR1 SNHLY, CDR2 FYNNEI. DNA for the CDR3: TGTGCCAGCAGTGCCCCGGACACCGGGGATGAAAAACTGTTTTTT. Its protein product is CASSAPDTGDEKLFF.

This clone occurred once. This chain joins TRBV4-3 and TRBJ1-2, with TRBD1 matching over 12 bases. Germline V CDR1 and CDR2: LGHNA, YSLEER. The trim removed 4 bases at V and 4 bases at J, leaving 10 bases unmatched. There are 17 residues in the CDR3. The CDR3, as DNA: TGCGCCAGCAGCCCGTCCCGGGACAGGGGGCCCTTCTATGGCTACACCTTC. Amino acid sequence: CASSPSRDRGPFYGYTF.

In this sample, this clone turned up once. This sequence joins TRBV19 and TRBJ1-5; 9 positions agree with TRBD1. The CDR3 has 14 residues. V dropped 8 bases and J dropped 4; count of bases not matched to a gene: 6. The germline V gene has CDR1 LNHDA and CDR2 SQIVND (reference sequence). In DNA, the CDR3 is TGTGCCAGTTCGGACAGGGGAGCGAATCAGCCCCAGCATTTT. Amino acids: CASSDRGANQPQHF.

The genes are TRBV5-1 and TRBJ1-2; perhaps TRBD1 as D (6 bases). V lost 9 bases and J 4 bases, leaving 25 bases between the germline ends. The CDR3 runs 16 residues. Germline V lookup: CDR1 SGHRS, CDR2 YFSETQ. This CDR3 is CANIRDTGEGAYGYTF. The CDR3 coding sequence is TGCGCCAACATCCGGGACACGGGGGAAGGGGCCTATGGCTACACCTTC. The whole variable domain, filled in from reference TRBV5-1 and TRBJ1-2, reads KAGVTQTPRYLIKTRGQQVTLSCSPISGHRSVSWYQQTPGQGLQFLFEYFSETQRNKGNFPGRFSGRQFSNSRSEMNVSTLELGDSALYLCANIRDTGEGAYGYTFGSGTRLTVV.

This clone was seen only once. Written as DNA, the CDR3 is TGTGCCAGCTCATACGGGCCGGCCAGGGATGAAAAACTGTTTTTT. As protein: CASSYGPARDEKLFF. V and J are TRBV18 and TRBJ1-4; possibly TRBD1 for D (5 bases). CDR1 is KGHSH, CDR2 LQKENI, per germline. V was cut by 5 bases and J by 6 bases, with 16 bases left in between. This CDR3 has 15 residues.

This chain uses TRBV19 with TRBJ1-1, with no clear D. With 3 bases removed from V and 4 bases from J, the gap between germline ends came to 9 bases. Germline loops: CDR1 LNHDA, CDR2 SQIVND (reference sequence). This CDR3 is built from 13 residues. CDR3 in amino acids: CASSIGIGTEAFF. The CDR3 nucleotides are TGTGCCAGTAGTATTGGGATCGGCACTGAAGCTTTCTTT.

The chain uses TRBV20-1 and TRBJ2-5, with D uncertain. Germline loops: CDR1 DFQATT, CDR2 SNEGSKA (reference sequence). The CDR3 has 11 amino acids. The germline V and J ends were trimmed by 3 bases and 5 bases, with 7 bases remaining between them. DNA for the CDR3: TGCAGTGCTAGTATAGGGGAGACCCAGTACTTC. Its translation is CSASIGETQYF.

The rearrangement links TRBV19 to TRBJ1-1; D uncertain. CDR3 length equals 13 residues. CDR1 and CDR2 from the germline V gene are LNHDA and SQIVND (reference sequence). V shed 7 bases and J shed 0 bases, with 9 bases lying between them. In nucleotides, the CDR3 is TGTGCCAGTACATCCGAATTGAACACTGAAGCTTTCTTT. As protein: CASTSELNTEAFF.

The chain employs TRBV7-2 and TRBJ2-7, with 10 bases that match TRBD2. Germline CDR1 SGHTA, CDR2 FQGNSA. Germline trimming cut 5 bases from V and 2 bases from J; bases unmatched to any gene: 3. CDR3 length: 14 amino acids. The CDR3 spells CASSILAGAYEQYF. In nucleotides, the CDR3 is TGTGCCAGCAGCATCCTAGCGGGGGCCTACGAGCAGTACTTC.

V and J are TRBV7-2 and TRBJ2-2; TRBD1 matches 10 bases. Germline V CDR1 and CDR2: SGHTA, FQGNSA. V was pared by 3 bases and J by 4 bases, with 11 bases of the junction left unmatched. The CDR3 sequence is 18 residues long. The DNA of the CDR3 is TGTGCCAGCAGCTTCACCCCGCCGACAGGGGGCGTCACCGGGGAGCTGTTTTTT. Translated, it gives CASSFTPPTGGVTGELFF.

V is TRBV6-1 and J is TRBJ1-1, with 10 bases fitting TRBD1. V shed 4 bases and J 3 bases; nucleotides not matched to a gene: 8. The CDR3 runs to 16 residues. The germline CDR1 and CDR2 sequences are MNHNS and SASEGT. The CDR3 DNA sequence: TGTGCCAGCAGTGCACCGGGACAGGGGATTGACACTGAAGCTTTCTTT. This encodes CASSAPGQGIDTEAFF.

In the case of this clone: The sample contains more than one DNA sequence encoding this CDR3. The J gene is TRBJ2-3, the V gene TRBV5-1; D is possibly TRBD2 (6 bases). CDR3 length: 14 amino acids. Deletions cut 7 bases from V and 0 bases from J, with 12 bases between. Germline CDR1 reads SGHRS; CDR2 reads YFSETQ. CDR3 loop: CASSRGGSTDTQYF. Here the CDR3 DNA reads TGCGCCAGCTCTAGGGGAGGTAGCACAGATACGCAGTATTTT.

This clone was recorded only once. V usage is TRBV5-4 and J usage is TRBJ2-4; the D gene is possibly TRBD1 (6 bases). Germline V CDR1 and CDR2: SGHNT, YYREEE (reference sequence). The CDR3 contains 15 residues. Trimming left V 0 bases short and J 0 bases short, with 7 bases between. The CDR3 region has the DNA TGTGCCAGCAGCTTGGTGGGGGCAGCCAAAAACATTCAGTACTTC. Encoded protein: CASSLVGAAKNIQYF.